These 3 T cell receptor beta chains share one sample of origin, sequenced in a study of CD8+CD57+ T cells in acquired aplastic anemia. Patients who underwent sequencing had shown CD8+CD57+ cell expansion by flow cytometry. Profiling of TCR beta VDJ combinations and CDR3 sequences used genomic DNA as template. In TCRdb, the reads were re-called with MiXCR into one record per CDR3 protein. This table has 150,000 to 200,000 distinct CDR3 sequences, around 48% appearing once. Sequencing used sorted CD4+, CD8+, or CD8+CD57+ T cells (not recorded which) from PBMCs. Every receptor here comes from a human donor with aplastic anemia.

The CDR3 DNA reads as TGTGCCAGCAGTCCAAAGAATGGTGGGACTGAAGCTTTCTTT. It encodes CASSPKNGGTEAFF. This chain uses TRBV11-2 with TRBJ1-1; D call uncertain. The CDR3 covers 14 residues. Germline V gene lookup returns CDR1 SGHAT and CDR2 FQNNGV. V gave up 6 bases and J gave up 5 bases, with 16 bases separating them.

The rearrangement links TRBV2 to TRBJ2-7; 12 bases line up with TRBD1. CDR1 SNHLY and CDR2 FYNNEI come from the germline V gene. This CDR3 is built from 14 residues. Trimming took 9 bases from V and 5 from J; bases not matched to a gene: 8. CDR3 nucleotide sequence: TGTGCCAGGGACGTGGGACAGGGGGCACACGAGCAGTACTTC. This encodes CARDVGQGAHEQYF.

A few counts support this clonotype. The J gene is TRBJ2-7, the V gene TRBV5-5; tentatively, D is TRBD1 or TRBD2 (5 bases each). Germline CDR1 is SGHKS and CDR2 is YYEKEE (reference sequence). The length of the CDR3 is 14 residues. Trimming stripped 3 bases from V and 3 bases from J, with 13 bases between. CDR3 nucleotide sequence: TGTGCCAGCAGCTCGCAAGGGACGATCTACGAGCAGTACTTC. Translation: CASSSQGTIYEQYF.